This T cell receptor (beta chain) appears in the sequencing data of a study of beta chain features in type 1 diabetes (dated by TCRdb to 2016 to 2018). Describing the broader study: Mean age, gender distribution, total cell number and subset yield were not different between patients and healthy donors. The study compared the TCRB repertoires of sorted circulating CD4+ T cell subsets in recently diagnosed type 1 diabetes patients with those in matched healthy donors. Whereas all 30 or so donors provided naive and central memory subsets, regulatory and stem cell-like memory subsets were isolated from just 8 patients and about 8 healthy donors. Across all samples, about 110 million sorted cells were examined, and cell number per subset correlated strongly with RNA yield. The full study reports these points: At VDJ recombination sites, type 1 diabetes patients had fewer insertions and more deleted nucleotides, which implies abnormalities in thymic rearrangement. Naive, central memory and regulatory TCRB repertoires appeared more similar among patients than among healthy donors. Because the HLA sub-analyses included only small numbers of individuals, any influence of HLA type on TCRB rearrangement was left unresolved. A moderate but significant shortening of TCRB CDR3 length was observed in type 1 diabetes patients in all four CD4+ subsets. Sequencing cDNA rather than genomic DNA could over-represent highly expressing activated cells, although activation and CD3 levels did not differ between groups. Shorter templates might be favored by PCR, yet because patient and control samples were amplified and corrected together, any such skew would affect both groups equally.

All of the isolated RNA was reverse transcribed with the High Capacity cDNA Reverse Transcription Kit, so expressed TCRB transcripts were sequenced. Deep immunoSEQ sequencing was applied to naive, central memory and regulatory T cell samples, giving an average of roughly 3.3 million total reads per sample. Sorted cells were lysed in RLT buffer, and RNA was extracted using DNase-treated RNeasy Micro or Mini kits according to cell number. Each cell subset was processed on its own to prevent cross-contamination, while patient and healthy donor samples were processed together. The immunoSEQ multiplex PCR was used to amplify TCRB sequences from cDNA, generating 87-bp fragments that spanned the CDR3 region. The amplicons were sequenced using the Illumina HiSeq platform. Per the authors' processing: Synthetic template baselines were used to correct PCR bias computationally, reads within Hamming distance 2 were collapsed together, and singletons that could not be merged were discarded. Reads were aligned against IMGT to assign V, D and J genes, CDR3 length and insertions or deletions at six rearrangement sites. Within each subset, clonotype counts were normalized to sorted cell number, after which true diversity and Gini coefficients were computed with the tcR R package. The overlap coefficient, calculated on TCRB nucleotide sequences, was used to quantify repertoire sharing. TCRdb took over this immuneACCESS table, retaining in-frame rearrangements with V and J assigned. Such tables are incomplete; in checked studies, under half of the missing clones stem from an unresolved V gene, and the remainder is unexplained. V, J and clone size derive from that table, while D and trimming were established from the DNA sequence. This sample holds approximately 70,000 clones; 45% to 50% were observed only once. The ten largest clones represent roughly 0.7% of the sample.

As encoded in the germline V gene, CDR1 is SGDLS while CDR2 is YYNGEE. The junction shows trimming of 0 bases on V and 8 bases on J, and the gene matches do not reach 13 bases of it. The CDR3 holds 17 amino acids from the cysteine to the phenylalanine. Of all the DNA, just the CDR3 is kept, 51 bases in frame from base 1. Each donor gave one peripheral blood draw, averaging around 0.11 L, which was collected into heparinised tubes. Using a panel that included CD45RO, CCR7, CD25, CD127, CD95 and CD27, naive, central memory, regulatory and stem cell-like memory CD4+ T cells were sorted on a BD FACSAria II. Purity was above 98% for every sorted population. PBMCs were isolated immediately by Lymphoprep density gradient centrifugation and stained directly without culture. So that batch effects would be minimized, each experiment stained and sorted samples in pairs, pairing one healthy donor with one patient.

This clone was observed a handful of times. No cognate antigen has been identified for it. Base qualities were left out, and no much larger clone turns up one base away. The material sequenced was central memory CD4+ T cells from blood. This TCR was sampled from a man in his thirties or forties with type 1 diabetes. Recombination connected TRBV9 to TRBJ2-1; 8 junctional bases match TRBD2. The CDR3 reads CASSVATFREGLDEQFF. The sequenced DNA is TGTGCCAGCAGCGTAGCAACGTTCCGGGAGGGCCTCGATGAGCAGTTCTTC.